These T cell receptor beta chains were read from a single sample in a study of shared clonotypes between healthy human individuals. TCRdb's table, derived via immunoSEQ multiplex PCR, lists solely in-frame clones and lacks some. The repertoire includes some 900,000 clones, 60% to 85% of them detected once, and around 1.4% sits in the top ten. Sequenced input: memory CD4+ T cells sorted from blood. These receptors all come from a man aged 18 to 35 in good health. CDR3s include the opening cysteine and the closing phenylalanine or tryptophan. The order of the fields is clone size, J gene, V gene, D gene, CDR3 protein, CDR3 DNA. A D gene is named only where the DNA matches it firmly. The size entry is marked missing in some rows and otherwise reads once, few, many or a size class.

>.|TRBJ1-3|TRBV5-5|.
CASSPEVRAGNTIYF
TGTGCCAGCAGCCCGGAAGTACGCGCTGGAAACACCATATATTTT
>.|TRBJ2-5|TRBV5-6|TRBD2
CASSLRAGVIGTQYF
TGTGCCAGCAGCTTGAGAGCGGGAGTTATCGGGACCCAGTACTTC
>.|TRBJ1-5|TRBV5-5|.
CASSSTGNSNQPQHF
TGTGCCAGCAGCTCGACAGGAAATAGCAATCAGCCCCAGCATTTT
>.|TRBJ2-3|TRBV7-2|.
CASSLSGHTQYF
TGTGCCAGCAGCTTGTCGGGCCATACGCAGTATTTT
>once|TRBJ1-3|TRBV4-3|.
CASSQDLGLGNTIYF
TGCGCCAGCAGCCAAGATTTGGGCCTCGGAAACACCATATATTTT
>few|TRBJ1-5|TRBV30|TRBD1
CAWSVWTGTQPQHF
TGTGCCTGGAGCGTTTGGACAGGGACTCAGCCCCAGCATTTT
>.|TRBJ2-3|TRBV4-2|TRBD1
CASSQDGTGASTDTQYF
TGTGCCAGCAGCCAAGATGGGACAGGGGCCAGCACAGATACGCAGTATTTT
>.|TRBJ1-5|TRBV19|TRBD1
CASSPGQAAQHF
TGTGCCAGTAGTCCGGGACAGGCGGCCCAGCATTTT
>.|TRBJ2-3|TRBV2|.
CASSESWGTSTDTQYF
TGTGCCAGCAGTGAAAGTTGGGGGACTAGCACAGATACGCAGTATTTT
>.|TRBJ1-3|TRBV30|.
CASMRDLSGNTIYF
TGTGCTTCTATGAGGGACCTCTCTGGAAACACCATATATTTT
>.|TRBJ1-1|TRBV6-6|TRBD1
CASSYLGTVRNTEAFF
TGTGCCAGCAGTTACCTGGGGACAGTACGAAACACTGAAGCTTTCTTT
>.|TRBJ1-6|TRBV19|.
CASSPQGNSPLHF
TGTGCCAGTAGCCCCCAGGGAAATTCACCCCTCCACTTT
>.|TRBJ2-1|TRBV10-2|TRBD2
CASNLGLAGGLGNEQFF
TGCGCCAGCAACCTGGGACTAGCGGGAGGGCTGGGGAATGAGCAGTTCTTC
>.|TRBJ1-5|TRBV28|TRBD1
CASFSPGTGNDNQPQHF
TGTGCCAGCTTTTCACCCGGGACAGGGAATGACAATCAGCCCCAGCATTTT
>.|TRBJ1-1|TRBV10-3|.
CAISEGMNTEAFF
TGTGCCATCAGTGAAGGCATGAACACTGAAGCTTTCTTT
>.|TRBJ1-4|TRBV5-1|TRBD1
CASSADRGRGTNEKLFF
TGCGCCAGCAGCGCGGACAGGGGGCGGGGAACTAATGAAAAACTGTTTTTT
>once|TRBJ2-4|TRBV30|TRBD2
CAWSVRGGVNIQYF
TGTGCCTGGAGTGTACGGGGGGGCGTAAACATTCAGTACTTC
>.|TRBJ1-1|TRBV2|.
CASRGEAVNTEAFF
TGTGCCAGCAGGGGGGAGGCAGTTAACACTGAAGCTTTCTTT
>.|TRBJ1-1|TRBV29-1|TRBD1
CSVHWGTGVSTEAFF
TGCAGCGTTCACTGGGGCACAGGGGTAAGCACTGAAGCTTTCTTT
>.|TRBJ1-2|TRBV25-1|TRBD1
CASSGQGANGYTF
TGTGCCAGCAGTGGGCAGGGGGCAAATGGCTACACCTTC
>.|TRBJ2-1|TRBV27|TRBD2
CASSDLGSGRDYEQFF
TGTGCCAGCAGTGACCTGGGAAGCGGGAGGGACTATGAGCAGTTCTTC
>.|TRBJ2-3|TRBV29-1|.
CSALYPGDTQYF
TGCAGCGCTCTATATCCCGGAGATACGCAGTATTTT
>.|TRBJ2-3|TRBV7-9|TRBD2
CASSRGTTESDTQYF
TGTGCCAGCAGCAGAGGGACTACCGAGTCAGATACGCAGTATTTT
>.|TRBJ1-4|TRBV5-5|.
CASSRGDGNEKLFF
TGTGCCAGCAGCCGAGGGGACGGTAATGAAAAACTGTTTTTT
>many|TRBJ1-2|TRBV19|TRBD1
CASSPGQRDREYGYTF
TGTGCCAGTAGCCCAGGACAGCGGGACAGGGAGTATGGCTACACCTTC
>.|TRBJ1-2|TRBV2|TRBD1
CASSSGTAPYGYTF
TGTGCCAGCAGTTCGGGGACAGCCCCGTATGGCTACACCTTC
>.|TRBJ2-2|TRBV7-9|.
CASSRSGDLENTGELFF
TGTGCCAGCAGTCGATCGGGGGACTTAGAGAACACCGGGGAGCTGTTTTTT
>.|TRBJ2-7|TRBV7-2|.
CASSYVAAAPSYEQYF
TGTGCCAGCAGCTACGTGGCAGCGGCACCCTCCTACGAGCAGTACTTC
>.|TRBJ1-2|TRBV5-1|.
CASSVEGDYGYTF
TGCGCCAGCAGCGTGGAGGGGGACTATGGCTACACCTTC
>.|TRBJ2-3|TRBV9|TRBD2
CASSGLAGGMVDTQYF
TGTGCCAGCAGCGGGTTAGCGGGGGGCATGGTAGATACGCAGTATTTT
>.|TRBJ2-7|TRBV7-7|.
CASSLGPSNEQYF
TGTGCTAGCAGCTTAGGACCTTCTAACGAGCAGTACTTC
>.|TRBJ1-1|TRBV5-4|.
CASSWDRYTEAFF
TGTGCCAGCAGCTGGGACCGCTACACTGAAGCTTTCTTT
>.|TRBJ2-5|TRBV29-1|TRBD1
CSVGTGQETQYF
TGCAGCGTTGGGACAGGCCAAGAGACCCAGTACTTC
>.|TRBJ2-2|TRBV19|.
CASSTGAVGTGELFF
TGTGCCAGTAGTACCGGGGCGGTTGGGACCGGGGAGCTGTTTTTT
>.|TRBJ1-4|TRBV28|.
CASSLPAVGGGEKLFF
TGTGCCAGCAGCCTGCCGGCGGTCGGGGGAGGTGAAAAACTGTTTTTT
>.|TRBJ1-1|TRBV11-1|TRBD1
CASSSRDRVGEAFF
TGTGCCAGCAGCTCCCGGGACAGGGTAGGTGAAGCTTTCTTT
>.|TRBJ1-6|TRBV6-1|TRBD1
CASSEPTSGTANSPLHF
TGTGCCAGCAGTGAACCCACGTCCGGGACAGCTAATTCACCCCTCCACTTT
>.|TRBJ1-2|TRBV19|.
CASNHYTRVGNYGYTF
TGTGCCAGTAACCATTATACCAGGGTCGGCAACTATGGCTACACCTTC
>.|TRBJ2-1|TRBV11-3|.
CASSWYSSSYNEQFF
TGTGCCAGCAGCTGGTATTCCAGCTCCTACAATGAGCAGTTCTTC
>.|TRBJ2-2|TRBV5-6|TRBD2
CASSSSERGAGELFF
TGTGCCAGCAGCTCCAGTGAGCGGGGGGCCGGGGAGCTGTTTTTT
>.|TRBJ2-2|TRBV2|TRBD2
CASRLAGDTGELFF
TGTGCCAGCAGACTAGCGGGAGATACCGGGGAGCTGTTTTTT
>.|TRBJ2-2|TRBV7-9|.
CASSLAGRGPGELFF
TGTGCCAGCAGCTTAGCTGGGCGAGGGCCCGGGGAGCTGTTTTTT
>.|TRBJ1-2|TRBV5-5|.
CASSLGREVDYGYTF
TGTGCCAGCAGCTTGGGCCGGGAGGTTGACTATGGCTACACCTTC
>.|TRBJ1-1|TRBV6-5|.
CASSYSKGTLNSEAFF
TGTGCCAGCAGTTACTCGAAAGGGACATTAAACTCTGAAGCTTTCTTT
>.|TRBJ2-2|TRBV30|.
CAWSPPKERKITGELFF
TGTGCCTGGAGTCCCCCTAAGGAAAGAAAGATCACCGGGGAGCTGTTTTTT
>.|TRBJ2-3|TRBV10-3|TRBD2
CAIGDGLAGPKADTQYF
TGTGCCATCGGGGATGGACTAGCGGGGCCTAAAGCAGATACGCAGTATTTT
>.|TRBJ1-3|TRBV5-1|.
CASSPDSPKDTIYF
TGCGCCAGCAGCCCCGACAGTCCCAAGGACACCATATATTTT
>few|TRBJ1-5|TRBV14|.
CASSLYRVGNQPQHF
TGTGCCAGCAGCTTGTACAGGGTTGGCAATCAGCCCCAGCATTTT
>.|TRBJ1-5|TRBV10-3|.
CAMGNGSSIPQHF
TGTGCCATGGGGAATGGGAGCTCAATTCCCCAGCATTTT
>once|TRBJ1-6|TRBV28|TRBD1
CASWDSNNSPLHF
TGTGCCAGCTGGGACAGCAATAATTCACCCCTCCACTTT
>.|TRBJ1-4|TRBV5-4|.
CASSLQGPTANEKLFF
TGTGCCAGCAGCTTACAGGGCCCAACTGCTAATGAAAAACTGTTTTTT
>.|TRBJ2-1|TRBV19|.
CASSISRGEQFF
TGTGCCAGTAGTATCAGCAGAGGTGAGCAGTTCTTC
>.|TRBJ1-2|TRBV7-9|TRBD1
CASSLWTGPGTNYGYTF
TGTGCCAGCAGCTTGTGGACAGGGCCGGGAACTAACTATGGCTACACCTTC
>few|TRBJ2-3|TRBV5-1|.
CASSLSLVTDTQYF
TGCGCCAGCAGCTTGTCGCTGGTTACAGATACGCAGTATTTT
>many|TRBJ2-3|TRBV5-4|TRBD2
CASSQTPTSGDTQYF
TGTGCCAGCAGTCAAACTCCGACTAGCGGAGATACGCAGTATTTT